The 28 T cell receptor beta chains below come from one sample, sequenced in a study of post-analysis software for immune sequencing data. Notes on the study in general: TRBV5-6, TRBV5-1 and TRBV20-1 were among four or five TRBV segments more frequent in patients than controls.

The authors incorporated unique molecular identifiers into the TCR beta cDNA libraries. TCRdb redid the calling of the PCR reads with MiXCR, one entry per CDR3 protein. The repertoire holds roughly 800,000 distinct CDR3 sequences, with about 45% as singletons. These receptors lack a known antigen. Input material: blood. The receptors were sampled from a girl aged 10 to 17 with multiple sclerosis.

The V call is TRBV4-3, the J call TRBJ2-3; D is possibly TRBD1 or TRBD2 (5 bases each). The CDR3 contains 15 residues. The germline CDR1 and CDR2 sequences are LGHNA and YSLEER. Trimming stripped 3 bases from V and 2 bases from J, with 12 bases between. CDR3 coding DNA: TGCGCCAGCAGCCAGGGGACGGCGGTCACAGATACGCAGTATTTT. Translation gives CASSQGTAVTDTQYF.

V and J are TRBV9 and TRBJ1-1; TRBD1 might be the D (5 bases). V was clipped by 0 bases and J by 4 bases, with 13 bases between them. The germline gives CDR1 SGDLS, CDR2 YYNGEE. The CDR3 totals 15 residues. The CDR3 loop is CASSVGGSPTTEAFF. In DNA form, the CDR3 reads TGTGCCAGCAGCGTAGGGGGCTCACCCACCACTGAAGCTTTCTTT.

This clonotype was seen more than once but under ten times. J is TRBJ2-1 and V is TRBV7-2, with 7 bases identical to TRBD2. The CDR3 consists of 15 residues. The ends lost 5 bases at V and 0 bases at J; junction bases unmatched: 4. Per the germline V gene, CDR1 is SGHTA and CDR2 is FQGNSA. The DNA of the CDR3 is TGTGCCAGCAGCCCCCGCGGGAGCTCCTACAATGAGCAGTTCTTC. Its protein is CASSPRGSSYNEQFF.

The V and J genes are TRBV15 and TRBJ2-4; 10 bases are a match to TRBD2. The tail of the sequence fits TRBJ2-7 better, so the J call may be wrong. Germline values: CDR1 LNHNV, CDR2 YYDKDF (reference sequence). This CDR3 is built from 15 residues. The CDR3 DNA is TGTGCCACCAGCGAGAAGGCTAGCGGGAGCAACGAGCAGTACTTC. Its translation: CATSEKASGSNEQYF.

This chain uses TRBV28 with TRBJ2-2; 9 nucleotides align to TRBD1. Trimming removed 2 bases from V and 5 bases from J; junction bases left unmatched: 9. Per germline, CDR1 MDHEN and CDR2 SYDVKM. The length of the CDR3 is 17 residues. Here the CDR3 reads CASSLRSWDRVTGELFF. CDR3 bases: TGTGCCAGCAGTTTAAGGAGCTGGGACAGGGTGACCGGGGAGCTGTTTTTT.

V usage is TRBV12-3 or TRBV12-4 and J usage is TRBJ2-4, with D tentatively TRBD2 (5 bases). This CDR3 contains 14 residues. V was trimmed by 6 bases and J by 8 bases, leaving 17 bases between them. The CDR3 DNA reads TGTGCCAGCAGCGACGTGTTGGTCGGGGACATTCAGTACTTC. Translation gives CASSDVLVGDIQYF.

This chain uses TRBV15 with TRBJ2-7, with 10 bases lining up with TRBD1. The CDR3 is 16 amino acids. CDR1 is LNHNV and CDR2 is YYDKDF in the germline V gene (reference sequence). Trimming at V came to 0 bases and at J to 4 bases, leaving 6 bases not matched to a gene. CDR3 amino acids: CATSRDRGTGAYEQYF. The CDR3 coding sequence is TGTGCCACCAGCAGAGATCGCGGGACAGGGGCTTACGAGCAGTACTTC. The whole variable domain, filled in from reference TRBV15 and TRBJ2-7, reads DAMVIQNPRYQVTQFGKPVTLSCSQTLNHNVMYWYQQKSSQAPKLLFHYYDKDFNNEADTPDNFQSRRPNTSFCFLDIRSPGLGDTAMYLCATSRDRGTGAYEQYFGPGTRLTVT.

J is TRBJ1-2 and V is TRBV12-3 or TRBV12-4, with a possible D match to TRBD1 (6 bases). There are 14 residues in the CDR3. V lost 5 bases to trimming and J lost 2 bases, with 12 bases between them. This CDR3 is CASSAGTPNYGYTF. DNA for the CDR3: TGTGCCAGCAGTGCCGGGACACCAAACTATGGCTACACCTTC.

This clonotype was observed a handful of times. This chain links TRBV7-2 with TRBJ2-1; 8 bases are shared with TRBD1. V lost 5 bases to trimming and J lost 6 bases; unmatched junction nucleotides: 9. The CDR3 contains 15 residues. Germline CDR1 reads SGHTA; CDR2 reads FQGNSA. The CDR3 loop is CASSVRDRHPNEQFF. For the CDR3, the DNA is TGTGCCAGCAGCGTCCGGGACAGGCATCCCAATGAGCAGTTCTTC.

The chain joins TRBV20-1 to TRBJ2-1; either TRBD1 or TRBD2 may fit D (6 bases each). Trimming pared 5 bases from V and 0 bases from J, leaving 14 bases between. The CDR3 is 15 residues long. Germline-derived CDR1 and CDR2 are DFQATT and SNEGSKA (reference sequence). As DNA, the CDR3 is TGCAGTGCTCCTGGGGCGGGACACTCCTACAATGAGCAGTTCTTC. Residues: CSAPGAGHSYNEQFF.

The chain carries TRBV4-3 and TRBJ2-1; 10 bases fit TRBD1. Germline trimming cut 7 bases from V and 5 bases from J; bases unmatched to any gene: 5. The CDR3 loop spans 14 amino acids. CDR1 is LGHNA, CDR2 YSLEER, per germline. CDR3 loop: CASKRDRGNNEQFF. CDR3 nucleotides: TGCGCCAGCAAGAGGGACAGGGGAAACAATGAGCAGTTCTTC.

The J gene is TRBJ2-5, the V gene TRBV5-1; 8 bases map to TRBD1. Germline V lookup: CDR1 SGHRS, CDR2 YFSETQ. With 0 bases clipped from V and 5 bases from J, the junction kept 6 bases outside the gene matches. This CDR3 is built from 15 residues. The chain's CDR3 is CASSLEGQALETQYF. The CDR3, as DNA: TGCGCCAGCAGCTTGGAGGGACAGGCCTTGGAGACCCAGTACTTC.

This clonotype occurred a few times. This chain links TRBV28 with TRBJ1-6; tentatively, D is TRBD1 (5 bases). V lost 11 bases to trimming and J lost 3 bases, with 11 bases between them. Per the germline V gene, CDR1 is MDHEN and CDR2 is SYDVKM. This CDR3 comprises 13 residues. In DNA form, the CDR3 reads TGTGCCTCCCGGGACGACTATAATTCACCCCTCCACTTT. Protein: CASRDDYNSPLHF.

This chain's CDR3 is CASSEVIASDGEDTEAFF. In nucleotides, the CDR3 is TGCGCCAGCAGTGAGGTGATTGCCTCGGACGGCGAGGACACTGAAGCTTTCTTT. The chain joins TRBV10-2 to TRBJ1-1; D not resolved. This CDR3 has 18 amino acids. V was cut by 2 bases and J by 3 bases, with 22 bases left in between. In germline, CDR1 is WSHSY, CDR2 SAAADI.

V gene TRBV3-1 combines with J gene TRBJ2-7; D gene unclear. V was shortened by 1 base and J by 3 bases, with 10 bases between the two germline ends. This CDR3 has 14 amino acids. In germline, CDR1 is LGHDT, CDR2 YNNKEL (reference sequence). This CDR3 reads CASSQGIGLYEQYF. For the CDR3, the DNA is TGTGCCAGCAGCCAAGGTATCGGGCTCTACGAGCAGTACTTC.

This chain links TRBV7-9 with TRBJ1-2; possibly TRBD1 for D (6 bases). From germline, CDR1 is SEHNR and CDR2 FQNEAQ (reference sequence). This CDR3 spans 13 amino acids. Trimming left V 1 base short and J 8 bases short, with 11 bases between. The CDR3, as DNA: TGTGCCAGCAGCTTAGGGGCAGGGGACGGCTACACCTTC. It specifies CASSLGAGDGYTF.

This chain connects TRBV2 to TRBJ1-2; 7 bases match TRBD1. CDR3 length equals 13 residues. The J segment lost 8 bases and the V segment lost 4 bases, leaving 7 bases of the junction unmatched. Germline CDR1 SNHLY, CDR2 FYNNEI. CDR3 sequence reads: CASSVNRGEGYTF. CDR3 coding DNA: TGTGCCAGCAGTGTGAACAGGGGAGAGGGCTACACCTTC.

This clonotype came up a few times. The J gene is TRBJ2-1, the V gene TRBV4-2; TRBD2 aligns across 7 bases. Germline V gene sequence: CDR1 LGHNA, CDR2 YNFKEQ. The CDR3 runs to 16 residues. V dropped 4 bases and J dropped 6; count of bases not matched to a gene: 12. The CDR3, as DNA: TGTGCCAGCAGCCCCGAGACTAGCTCCTGGAGCAATGAGCAGTTCTTC. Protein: CASSPETSSWSNEQFF.

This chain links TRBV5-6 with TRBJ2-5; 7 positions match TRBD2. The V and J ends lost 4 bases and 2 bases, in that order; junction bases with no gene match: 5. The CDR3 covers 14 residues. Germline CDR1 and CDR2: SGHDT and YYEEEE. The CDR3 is CASSLLAIQETQYF. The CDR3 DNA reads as TGTGCCAGCAGCCTACTAGCGATTCAAGAGACCCAGTACTTC.

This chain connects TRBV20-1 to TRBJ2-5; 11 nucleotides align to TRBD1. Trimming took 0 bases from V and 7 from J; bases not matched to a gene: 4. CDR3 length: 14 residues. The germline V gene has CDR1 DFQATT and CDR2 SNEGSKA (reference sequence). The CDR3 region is CSAREDRGPGTQYF. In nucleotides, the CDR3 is TGCAGTGCTAGAGAGGACAGGGGGCCGGGGACCCAGTACTTC.

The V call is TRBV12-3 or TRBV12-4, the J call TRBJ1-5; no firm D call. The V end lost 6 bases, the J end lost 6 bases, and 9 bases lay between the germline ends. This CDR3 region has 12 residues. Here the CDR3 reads CASRLGPQPQHF. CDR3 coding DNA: TGTGCCAGCAGACTCGGACCTCAGCCCCAGCATTTT.

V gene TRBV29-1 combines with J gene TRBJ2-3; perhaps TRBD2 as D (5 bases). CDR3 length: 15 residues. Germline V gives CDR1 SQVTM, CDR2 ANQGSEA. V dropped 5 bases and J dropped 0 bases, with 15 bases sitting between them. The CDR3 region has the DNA TGCAGCGTTCCCTGGCCCGGGAAAAGCACAGATACGCAGTATTTT. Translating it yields CSVPWPGKSTDTQYF.

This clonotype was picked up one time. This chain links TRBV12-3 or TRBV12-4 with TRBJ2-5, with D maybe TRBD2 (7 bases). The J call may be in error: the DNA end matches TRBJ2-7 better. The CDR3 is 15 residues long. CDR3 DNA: TGTGCCAGCAGTTTTCGCGGGGGCGGGTTCGACGAGCAGTACTTC. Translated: CASSFRGGGFDEQYF.

This chain's CDR3 is CASSGQLSGANVLTF. The CDR3 DNA sequence: TGTGCCAGCAGCGGACAGCTCTCTGGGGCCAACGTCCTGACTTTC. The V call is TRBV7-2, the J call TRBJ2-6; TRBD1 is a possible D gene (6 bases). The V and J ends lost 5 bases and 0 bases respectively, with 8 bases between them. There are 15 residues in the CDR3. Germline V gives CDR1 SGHTA, CDR2 FQGNSA.

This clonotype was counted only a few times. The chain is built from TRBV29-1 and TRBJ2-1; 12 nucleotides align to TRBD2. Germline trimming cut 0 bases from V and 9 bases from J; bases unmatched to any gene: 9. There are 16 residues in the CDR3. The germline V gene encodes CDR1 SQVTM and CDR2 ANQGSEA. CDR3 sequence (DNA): TGCAGCGTTGAAGATCTTAAGACTAGCGGGAGCGGTGAGCAGTTCTTC. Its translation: CSVEDLKTSGSGEQFF.

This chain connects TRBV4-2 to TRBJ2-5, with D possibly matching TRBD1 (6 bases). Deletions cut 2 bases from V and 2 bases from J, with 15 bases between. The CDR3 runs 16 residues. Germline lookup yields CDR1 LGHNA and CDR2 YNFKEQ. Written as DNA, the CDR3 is TGTGCCAGCAGCCAATCCCCCCTGCAGGGGCAAGAGACCCAGTACTTC. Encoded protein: CASSQSPLQGQETQYF.

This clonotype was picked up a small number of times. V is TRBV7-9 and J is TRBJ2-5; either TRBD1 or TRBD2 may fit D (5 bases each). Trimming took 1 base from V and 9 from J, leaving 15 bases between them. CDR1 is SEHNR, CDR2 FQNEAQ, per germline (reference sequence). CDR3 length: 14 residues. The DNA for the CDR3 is TGTGCCAGCAGCTTAGAAGGACAAAGGGACGCCCAGTACTTC. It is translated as CASSLEGQRDAQYF.

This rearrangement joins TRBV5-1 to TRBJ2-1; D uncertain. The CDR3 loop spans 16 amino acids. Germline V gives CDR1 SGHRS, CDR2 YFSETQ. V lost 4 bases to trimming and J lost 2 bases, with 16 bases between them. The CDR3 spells CASSPLAEIAYNEQFF. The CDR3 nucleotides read TGCGCCAGCAGCCCCCTGGCAGAAATCGCCTACAATGAGCAGTTCTTC.